This passage covers 4 T cell receptor beta chains from one sample sequenced in a study of blood T cell repertoires in COVID-19. Generated by immunoSEQ multiplex PCR, the TCRdb table keeps only in-frame clones and is missing some. Of more than 200,000 clones in the sample, approximately 86% were seen once. Sequencing was performed on peripheral blood. Receptors were obtained from an older woman with COVID-19, enrolled during active disease.

The V call is TRBV7-2, the J call TRBJ1-5; 7 nucleotides line up with TRBD1. Germline V gene data show CDR1 as SGHTA and CDR2 as FQGNSA. With 5 bases clipped from V and 1 base from J, the junction kept 8 bases outside the gene matches. The CDR3 spans 16 residues. In nucleotides, the CDR3 is TGTGCCAGCAGCCTAACGAGGGACAGCAGCAATCAGCCCCAGCATTTT. Encoded protein: CASSLTRDSSNQPQHF. Using reference TRBV7-2 and TRBJ1-5 for the parts outside the CDR3, the full variable domain is GAGVSQSPSNKVTEKGKDVELRCDPISGHTALYWYRQSLGQGLEFLIYFQGNSAPDKSGLPSDRFSAERTGGSVSTLTIQRTQQEDSAVYLCASSLTRDSSNQPQHFGDGTRLSIL.

This clone has more than one count but fewer than ten. This sample includes further DNA sequences coding for the same CDR3. The chain joins TRBV7-9 to TRBJ1-2; 9 nucleotides line up with TRBD1. CDR3 size: 15 residues. V dropped 5 bases and J dropped 6; count of bases not matched to a gene: 10. The germline CDR1 and CDR2 sequences are SEHNR and FQNEAQ (reference sequence). In nucleotides, the CDR3 is TGTGCCAGCAGCCCCCCTCCCGGGACAGGGCATGGCTACACCTTC. This sequence encodes CASSPPPGTGHGYTF.

This clone appeared a few times. V and J are TRBV5-5 and TRBJ2-4, with 8 nucleotides matching TRBD2. Germline V gives CDR1 SGHKS, CDR2 YYEKEE (reference sequence). CDR3 size: 13 residues. Germline trimming cut 5 bases from V and 8 bases from J; bases unmatched to any gene: 6. CDR3 DNA sequence: TGTGCCAGCAGGAGGGGACTAGGGGACATTCAGTACTTC. Protein product: CASRRGLGDIQYF.

This chain connects TRBV19 to TRBJ1-2, with D possibly TRBD1 on 5 matching bases. Germline CDR1 LNHDA, CDR2 SQIVND (reference sequence). The CDR3 totals 13 residues. V was cut by 6 bases and J by 3 bases, with 11 bases left in between. In DNA, the CDR3 is TGTGCCAGTAGCCGTTGGGGGGACTATGGCTACACCTTC. Its protein is CASSRWGDYGYTF.